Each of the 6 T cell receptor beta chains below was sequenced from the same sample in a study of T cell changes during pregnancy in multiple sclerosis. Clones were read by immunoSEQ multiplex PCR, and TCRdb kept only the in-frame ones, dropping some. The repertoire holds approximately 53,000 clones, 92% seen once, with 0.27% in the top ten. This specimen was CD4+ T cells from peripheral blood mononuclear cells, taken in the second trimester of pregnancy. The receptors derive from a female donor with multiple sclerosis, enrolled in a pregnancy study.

CDR3 residues: CASSQELTGETEAFF. CDR3 coding DNA: TGTGCCAGCAGCCAAGAATTGACAGGGGAGACTGAAGCTTTCTTT. This rearrangement joins TRBV14 to TRBJ1-1; TRBD1 agrees at 8 bases. The CDR3 runs to 15 residues. Germline-derived CDR1 and CDR2 are SGHDN and FVKESK. V trimming: 0 bases; J trimming: 5 bases; junction bases outside the gene matches: 5.

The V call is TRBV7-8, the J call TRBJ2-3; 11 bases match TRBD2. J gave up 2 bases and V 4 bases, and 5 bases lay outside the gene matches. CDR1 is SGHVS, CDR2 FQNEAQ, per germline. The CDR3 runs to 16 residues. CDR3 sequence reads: CASSSPSGGFTDTQYF. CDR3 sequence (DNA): TGTGCCAGCAGCTCCCCTAGCGGGGGGTTCACAGATACGCAGTATTTT.

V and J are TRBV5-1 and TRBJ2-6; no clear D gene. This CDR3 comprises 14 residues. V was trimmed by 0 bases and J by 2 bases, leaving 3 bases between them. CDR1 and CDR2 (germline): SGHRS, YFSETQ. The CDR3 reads CASSLATGANVLTF. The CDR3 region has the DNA TGCGCCAGCAGCTTGGCTACTGGGGCCAACGTCCTGACTTTC.

This CDR3 is CATSRETAGGSGYTF. The CDR3 DNA sequence: TGTGCCACCAGCAGAGAAACAGCCGGTGGAAGTGGCTACACCTTC. The chain employs TRBV15 and TRBJ1-2; D uncertain. Trimming removed 0 bases from V and 7 bases from J, with 15 bases in between. The CDR3 is 15 amino acids. The V gene's germline CDR1 is LNHNV and CDR2 YYDKDF (reference sequence).

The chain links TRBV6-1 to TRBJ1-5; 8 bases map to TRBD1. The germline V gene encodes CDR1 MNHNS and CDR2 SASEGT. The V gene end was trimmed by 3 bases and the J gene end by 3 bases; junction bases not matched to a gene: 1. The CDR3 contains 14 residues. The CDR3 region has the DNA TGTGCCAGCAGTGAGGACAGGGCCAATCAGCCCCAGCATTTT. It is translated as CASSEDRANQPQHF.

CDR3 residues: CASSLTAGLGTDTQYF. The DNA of the CDR3 is TGTGCCAGCAGCTTAACGGCAGGGTTGGGCACAGATACGCAGTATTTT. The chain links TRBV7-3 to TRBJ2-3, with TRBD1 as a possible D gene (5 bases). The germline V gene has CDR1 SGHTA and CDR2 FQGTGA. Between the trimmed V and J ends, which lost 0 bases and 1 base, there was a span of 11 bases. This CDR3 spans 16 amino acids.